The 14 T cell receptor beta chains presented below share a single source sample, sequenced in a study of Graves' ophthalmopathy and Graves' hyperthyroidism. RNA transcripts were the template, and TCR beta CDR3 regions were amplified from them. The library came from an HTBI-primed first-round RT-PCR and a second-round multiplex PCR. TCRdb re-analysed the multiplex PCR reads in MiXCR, keeping a single row per CDR3 protein. The sample has 200,000 to 250,000 distinct CDR3 sequences; roughly 21% are singletons. The sample consisted of peripheral blood. The receptor set was obtained from a woman in her forties or fifties with Graves' ophthalmopathy.

This clonotype was seen ten or more times. This rearrangement joins TRBV12-3 or TRBV12-4 to TRBJ1-1; no firm D call. The CDR3 spans 11 residues. The V and J ends lost 3 bases and 4 bases respectively, with 3 bases between them. The CDR3 region is CASSLSTEAFF. In DNA form, the CDR3 reads TGTGCCAGCAGTTTGAGCACTGAAGCTTTCTTT.

This clonotype was counted many times. This chain uses TRBV7-2 with TRBJ1-2; TRBD1 agrees at 7 bases. The germline V gene has CDR1 SGHTA and CDR2 FQGNSA. There are 14 residues in the CDR3. J lost 4 bases, V lost 5 bases, and 7 bases had no gene match. The CDR3 here is CASSQGVASYGYTF. CDR3 bases: TGTGCCAGCAGCCAGGGGGTAGCTAGCTATGGCTACACCTTC. Looking up the rest from reference TRBV7-2 and TRBJ1-2 gives the full variable domain: GAGVSQSPSNKVTEKGKDVELRCDPISGHTALYWYRQSLGQGLEFLIYFQGNSAPDKSGLPSDRFSAERTGGSVSTLTIQRTQQEDSAVYLCASSQGVASYGYTFGSGTRLTVV.

Many counts were recorded for this clonotype. The rearrangement uses TRBV27 and TRBJ2-5; D gene unclear. In germline, CDR1 is MNHEY, CDR2 SMNVEV (reference sequence). V dropped 0 bases and J dropped 5 bases, with 16 bases sitting between them. The CDR3 covers 16 residues. CDR3: CASSLSGSLKSETQYF. The CDR3 coding sequence is TGTGCCAGCAGTTTATCGGGCAGTCTAAAATCGGAGACCCAGTACTTC.

This chain uses TRBV3-1 with TRBJ1-2; no firm D call. V lost 2 bases to trimming and J lost 5 bases, with 6 bases between them. Germline V gives CDR1 LGHDT, CDR2 YNNKEL (reference sequence). This CDR3 spans 12 amino acids. The CDR3 bases are TGTGCCAGCAGCCAACTGAGGTATGGCTACACCTTC. Translating gives CASSQLRYGYTF.

This rearrangement joins TRBV29-1 to TRBJ2-2, with D perhaps matching TRBD2 (7 bases). This CDR3 is built from 13 residues. Germline CDR1 is SQVTM and CDR2 is ANQGSEA. V was trimmed by 7 bases and J by 3 bases, leaving 12 bases between them. The chain's CDR3 is CSGGGRYTGELFF. The CDR3 DNA reads TGCAGCGGGGGGGGGCGATACACCGGGGAGCTGTTTTTT.

This clonotype has a handful of counts. The genes are TRBV4-1 and TRBJ1-2; D gene uncertain. V dropped 0 bases and J dropped 7 bases, with 24 bases sitting between them. The CDR3 is 18 amino acids. Germline values: CDR1 MGHRA, CDR2 YSYEKL. The CDR3 spells CASSQEGLGRTGYFGYTF. In nucleotides, the CDR3 is TGCGCCAGCAGCCAAGAAGGTTTGGGGAGGACCGGGTATTTTGGCTACACCTTC.

This clonotype was counted between two and nine times. V is TRBV6-1 and J is TRBJ1-1, with D unresolved. The CDR3 is made up of 12 amino acids. V was pared by 4 bases and J by 4 bases, with 7 bases between. CDR1 and CDR2 (germline): MNHNS, SASEGT. DNA of the CDR3: TGTGCCAGCAGTGGAGGTGGCACTGAAGCTTTCTTT. This codes for CASSGGGTEAFF.

The chain couples TRBV28 to TRBJ1-3, with 8 bases aligning to TRBD1. Germline V gives CDR1 MDHEN, CDR2 SYDVKM. Losses at the gene ends were 3 bases for V and 4 bases for J; bases not matched to a gene: 2. CDR3 size: 14 residues. In DNA form, the CDR3 reads TGTGCCAGCAGTTTTGGGACAGGCGGAAACACCATATATTTT. Amino acids: CASSFGTGGNTIYF. Full variable domain (outside the CDR3, taken from reference TRBV28 and TRBJ1-3): DVKVTQSSRYLVKRTGEKVFLECVQDMDHENMFWYRQDPGLGLRLIYFSYDVKMKEKGDIPEGYSVSREKKERFSLILESASTNQTSMYLCASSFGTGGNTIYFGEGSWLTVV.

The chain recombines TRBV3-1 with TRBJ1-2, with D possibly being TRBD1 (6 bases). CDR3 length equals 14 residues. Germline V gives CDR1 LGHDT, CDR2 YNNKEL (reference sequence). V was cut by 3 bases and J by 6 bases, with 14 bases left in between. DNA of the CDR3: TGTGCCAGCAGCCAGGACAGAACAGGGAATGGCTACACCTTC. Residues: CASSQDRTGNGYTF.

The rearrangement uses TRBV18 and TRBJ1-1, with D uncertain. CDR1 is KGHSH and CDR2 is LQKENI in the germline V gene. V shed 3 bases and J shed 6 bases, with 14 bases lying between them. The CDR3 consists of 14 residues. The CDR3 loop is CASSPPSSRSEAFF. The DNA of the CDR3 is TGTGCCAGCTCACCCCCGAGCAGTCGCTCTGAAGCTTTCTTT.

CDR3 nucleotides: TGTGCCAGCAGCCCTGGTGGTGAGGGGGCGACTGGAAACACCATATATTTT. This gives the protein CASSPGGEGATGNTIYF. The rearrangement links TRBV6-1 to TRBJ1-3, with 7 bases fitting TRBD1. The V gene's germline CDR1 is MNHNS and CDR2 SASEGT. This CDR3 has 17 residues. With V trimmed by 6 bases and J by 2 bases, 13 bases remained unmatched.

At least ten counts were recorded for this clonotype. The J gene is TRBJ1-1, the V gene TRBV18; D remains ambiguous. The germline V and J ends were trimmed by 5 bases and 3 bases, with 13 bases remaining between them. Germline-derived CDR1 and CDR2 are KGHSH and LQKENI. The CDR3 is made up of 14 amino acids. CDR3 residues: CASSDAGPHTEAFF. As DNA, the CDR3 is TGTGCCAGCTCAGACGCCGGGCCACACACTGAAGCTTTCTTT.

This clonotype was seen repeatedly, ten times or more. V and J are TRBV12-3 or TRBV12-4 and TRBJ1-2; D might be TRBD1 (5 bases). V was cut by 3 bases and J by 2 bases, with 16 bases left in between. The CDR3 extends over 16 amino acids. The CDR3 reads CASSFNGGAQNYGYTF. The CDR3 region has the DNA TGTGCCAGCAGTTTTAATGGAGGGGCACAAAACTATGGCTACACCTTC.

This clonotype was seen many times. The chain joins TRBV7-9 to TRBJ2-5, with a tentative D call TRBD2 (5 bases). In germline, CDR1 is SEHNR, CDR2 FQNEAQ (reference sequence). The CDR3 spans 13 residues. V lost 5 bases to trimming and J lost 5 bases, with 12 bases between them. For the CDR3, the DNA is TGTGCCAGCAGCCTGGAGGTTTGGGAGACCCAGTACTTC. Residues: CASSLEVWETQYF.